Many counts were recorded for the clone carrying this T cell receptor (beta chain). Germline and junction disagree at one end, which may indicate a read error. Germline V gene lookup returns CDR1 SGHRS and CDR2 YFSETQ. The CDR3 totals 16 residues. The data are from a study of regulatory T cells in long-lasting Graves disease. The TCR beta library used iRepertoire HTBI primers with Arm-PCR amplification of CDR3. MiXCR was run by TCRdb on the multiplex PCR reads, yielding one entry per CDR3 protein. The sample consists of 450,000 to 500,000 distinct CDR3 sequences, roughly 17% of them appearing once. As for time point: newly diagnosed GD, antithyroid drugs for less than 3 months. Extracted RNA from PBMCs served as the source of the TCR library. These data are also associated with another study on T cells in Graves' hyperthyroidism and ophthalmopathy.

This TCR came from a man aged 40-49 years with Graves disease. Sequencing used peripheral blood mononuclear cells (PBMCs), obtained at new diagnosis, from a patient treated with antithyroid drugs. This rearrangement joins TRBV5-1 to TRBJ1-5; tentative D call: TRBD1 (6 bases). CDR3 in amino acids: CASSLSGGGVNQPQHF. DNA for the CDR3: TGTGCCAGCAGCTTGTCGGGCGGGGGCGTCAATCAGCCCCAGCATTTT.